This T cell receptor (beta chain) is drawn from a study of blood T cell repertoires in COVID-19. Study as a whole: COVID-19 samples from acute and convalescent phases originated in the United States, Italy and Spain.

Recruitment covered about 26 US areas and drew participants whose ages spanned about 18 to 90 years. Only in-frame clones appear in the TCRdb table, and some are missing; sequencing was by immunoSEQ multiplex PCR. The sample records some 260,000 clones, approximately 79% being singletons. Trimming shortened V by 4 bases and J by 6 bases, and 15 bases separated the two germline ends. The CDR3 loop spans 14 amino acids. Germline values: CDR1 SGHVS, CDR2 FQNEAQ. Material: PBMCs or T cells enriched from blood (not recorded which). This TCR came from a man younger than 40 with acute COVID-19. V is TRBV7-8 and J is TRBJ1-1, with D perhaps TRBD1 (6 bases). CDR3 amino acids: CASSSRGSIPEAFF. CDR3 in DNA: TGTGCCAGCAGCTCCAGGGGTAGTATTCCTGAAGCTTTCTTT.